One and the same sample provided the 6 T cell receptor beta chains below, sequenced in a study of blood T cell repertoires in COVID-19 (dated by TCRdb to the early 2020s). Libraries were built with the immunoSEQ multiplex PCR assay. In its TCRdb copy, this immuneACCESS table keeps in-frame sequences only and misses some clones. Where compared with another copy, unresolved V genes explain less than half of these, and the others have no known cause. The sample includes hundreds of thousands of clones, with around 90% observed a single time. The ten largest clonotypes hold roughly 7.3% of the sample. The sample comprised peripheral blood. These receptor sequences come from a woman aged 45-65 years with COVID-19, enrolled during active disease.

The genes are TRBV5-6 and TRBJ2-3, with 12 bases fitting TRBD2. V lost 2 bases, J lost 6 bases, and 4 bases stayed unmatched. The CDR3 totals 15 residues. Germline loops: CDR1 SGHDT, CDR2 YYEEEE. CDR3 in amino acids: CASSFGTSGPDTQYF. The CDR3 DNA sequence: TGTGCCAGCAGCTTCGGGACTAGCGGGCCGGATACGCAGTATTTT.

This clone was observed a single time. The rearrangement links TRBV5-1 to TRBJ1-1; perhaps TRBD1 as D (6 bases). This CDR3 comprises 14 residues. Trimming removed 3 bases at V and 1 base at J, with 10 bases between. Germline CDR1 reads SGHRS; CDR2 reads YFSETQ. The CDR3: CASSSRTANTEAFF. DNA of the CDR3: TGCGCCAGCAGCTCACGGACAGCGAACACTGAAGCTTTCTTT.

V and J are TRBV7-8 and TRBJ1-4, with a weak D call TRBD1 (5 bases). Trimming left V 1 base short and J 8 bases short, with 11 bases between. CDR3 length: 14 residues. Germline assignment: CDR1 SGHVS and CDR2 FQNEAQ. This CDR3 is CASSLGRGNEKLFF. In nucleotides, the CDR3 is TGTGCCAGCAGCTTAGGAAGGGGTAACGAAAAACTGTTTTTT.

The DNA of the CDR3 is TGTGCCAGCAGCCTTACCGGGTCCTACACAGATACGCAGTATTTT. Translation: CASSLTGSYTDTQYF. The chain carries TRBV3-1 (or the pseudogene TRBV3-2) and TRBJ2-3; D gene ambiguous. CDR3 length: 15 residues. Trimming cost V 4 bases and J 2 bases, with 13 bases left between them. Germline loops: CDR1 LGHDT, CDR2 YNNKEL (reference sequence).

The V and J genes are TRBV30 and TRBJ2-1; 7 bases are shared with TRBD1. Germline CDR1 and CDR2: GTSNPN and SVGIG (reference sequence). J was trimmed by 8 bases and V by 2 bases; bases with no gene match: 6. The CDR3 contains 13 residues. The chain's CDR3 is CAWSPGQKDEQFF. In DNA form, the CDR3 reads TGTGCCTGGAGTCCGGGACAGAAGGATGAGCAGTTCTTC. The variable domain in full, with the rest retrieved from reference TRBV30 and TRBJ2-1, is SQTIHQWPATLVQPVGSPLSLECTVEGTSNPNLYWYRQAAGRGLQLLFYSVGIGQISSEVPQNLSASRPQDRQFILSSKKLLLSDSGFYLCAWSPGQKDEQFFGPGTRLTVL.

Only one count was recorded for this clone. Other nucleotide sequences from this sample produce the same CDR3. CDR3 loop: CASSSGYEQYF. The CDR3 region has the DNA TGTGCCAGCAGCTCCGGGTACGAGCAGTACTTC. This chain links TRBV11-2 with TRBJ2-7; D not resolved. Trimming took 4 bases from V and 4 from J, leaving 5 bases between them. Germline V lookup: CDR1 SGHAT, CDR2 FQNNGV. The CDR3 covers 11 residues.